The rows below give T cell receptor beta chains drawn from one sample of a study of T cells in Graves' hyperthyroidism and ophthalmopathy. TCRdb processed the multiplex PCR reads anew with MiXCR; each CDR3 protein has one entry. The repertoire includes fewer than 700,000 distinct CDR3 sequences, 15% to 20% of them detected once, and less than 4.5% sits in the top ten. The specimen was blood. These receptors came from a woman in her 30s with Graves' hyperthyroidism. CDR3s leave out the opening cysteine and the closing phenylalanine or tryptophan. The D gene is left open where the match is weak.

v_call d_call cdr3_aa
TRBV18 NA GSSPRGRDNEQY
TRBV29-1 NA NCEGQSYNEQF
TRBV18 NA ASSPSGNPNGYT
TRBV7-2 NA ASSLNRRLVYEQY
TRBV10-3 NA AISDLDYEQY
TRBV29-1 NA SVVERINTYEQY
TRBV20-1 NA SARDSPMNTEAF
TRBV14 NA ASSQGHYNEQF
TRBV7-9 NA ASSLAPTGKNEQF
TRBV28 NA ASGSGSTSTDTQY
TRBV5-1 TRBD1 ASSGGQSVADTQY
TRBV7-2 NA ASSLGFTGRNEQY
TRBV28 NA ASSPYPGARNTIY
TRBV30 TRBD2 AWSRGGGSYEQY
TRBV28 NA ASSFAGARNQPQH
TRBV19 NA ASTNDGYEQY
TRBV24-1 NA ATSDNSKSYEQY
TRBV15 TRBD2 ATSRDTPASGSWTGELF
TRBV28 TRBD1 ASGQALTDTQY
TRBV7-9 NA ASSLRADEQF
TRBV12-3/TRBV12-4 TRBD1 ASRAGTGTNQPQH
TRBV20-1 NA SARNPRTYGYT
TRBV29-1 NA SATPTGNTIY
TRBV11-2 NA ASSLDQEHWNTEAF
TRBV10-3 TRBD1 AISERQGATYEQY
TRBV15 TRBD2 ATRKSGVRLPNEQF
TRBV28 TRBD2 ASSLAGTSGREQF
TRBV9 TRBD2 ASSVGPSGGDYEQY
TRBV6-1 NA ATGTRNTMNTEAF
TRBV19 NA ASSNPRTTGNTIY
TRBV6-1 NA ASMLSLLLSGNTIY
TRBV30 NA AWTGTAYGYT
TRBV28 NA ASSLFPDSSANYGYT
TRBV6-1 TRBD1 ASRETGGSREQF
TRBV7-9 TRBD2 ASSMGEGRYNEQF
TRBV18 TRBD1 ASSPPFEGARFNEQF
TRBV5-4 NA ASRLKPGSASTDTQY
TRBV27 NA ASSWTGGDYEQY